This T cell receptor beta chain was observed in a study of blood T cell repertoires in COVID-19. In the original analysis: Cell counts per sample came from amplifying reference gene primers. Measured with immunoSEQ multiplex PCR; TCRdb has only the in-frame clones, and not every one. The V and J calls and the clone size are those of that table, but D and trimming were determined from the DNA. This sample carries about 65,000 clones, nearly 85% of them seen once, and the ten largest clones take under 50%. Germline loops: CDR1 SGHNT, CDR2 YENEEA. The CDR3 length is 14 residues. Trimming took 2 bases from V and 5 from J, leaving 10 bases between them.

This rearrangement joins TRBV11-3 to TRBJ2-1; D possibly corresponds to TRBD2 (6 bases). Sequences were obtained from peripheral blood. This clonotype originated in a human donor in a cohort sampled during active COVID-19. DNA of the CDR3: TGTGCCAGCAGCTTATCGGGGGTGGACAATGAGCAGTTCTTC. Its protein product is CASSLSGVDNEQFF.